The table lists the clone carrying this T cell receptor beta chain with a few counts. The sample comes from a study of OX40 agonist ivuxolimab in advanced cancers. Study details: Ivuxolimab, an agonistic anti-OX40 (CD134) antibody, was given to patients.

TCRdb's copy holds only in-frame clones and misses some; the assay was immunoSEQ multiplex PCR. The data show tens of thousands of clones, 84% seen once. The CDR3 totals 14 residues. Between the trimmed V and J ends, which lost 2 bases and 2 bases, there was a span of 8 bases. Germline CDR1 and CDR2: SGHNT and YYREEE (reference sequence). This material consisted of CD4+ or CD8+ T cells sorted from blood, taken in a trial of the OX40 agonist ivuxolimab. The chain combines TRBV5-4 with TRBJ2-1; no reliable D call. The receptor's source is an adult with an advanced solid tumor such as melanoma, head and neck, liver or kidney cancer. In nucleotides, the CDR3 is TGTGCCAGCAGCTTAGACGGTCCCTACAATGAGCAGTTCTTC. Translation gives CASSLDGPYNEQFF.